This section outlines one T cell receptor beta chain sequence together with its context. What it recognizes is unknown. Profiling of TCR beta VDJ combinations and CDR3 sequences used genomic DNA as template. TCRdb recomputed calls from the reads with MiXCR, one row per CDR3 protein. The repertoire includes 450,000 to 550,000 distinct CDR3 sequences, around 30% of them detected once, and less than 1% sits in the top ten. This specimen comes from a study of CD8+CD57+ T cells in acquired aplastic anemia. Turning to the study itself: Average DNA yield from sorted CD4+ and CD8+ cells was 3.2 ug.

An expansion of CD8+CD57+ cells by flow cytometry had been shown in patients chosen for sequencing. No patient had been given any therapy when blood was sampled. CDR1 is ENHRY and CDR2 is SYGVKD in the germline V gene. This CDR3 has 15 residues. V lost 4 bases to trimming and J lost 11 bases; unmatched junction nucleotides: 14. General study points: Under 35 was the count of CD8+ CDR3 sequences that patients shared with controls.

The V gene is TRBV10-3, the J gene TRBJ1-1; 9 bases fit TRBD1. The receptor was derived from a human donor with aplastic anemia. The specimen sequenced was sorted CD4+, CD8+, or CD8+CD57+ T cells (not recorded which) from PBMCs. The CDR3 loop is CAISAETGGDPKAFF. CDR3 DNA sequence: TGTGCCATCAGTGCTGAGACAGGGGGTGATCCTAAGGCTTTCTTT.